The 15 T cell receptor beta chains presented below share a single source sample, sequenced in a study of T cell repertoires in cytomegalovirus infection (dated by TCRdb to the late 2010s). Antigen specificity for these receptors is unknown. Sequenced on an Illumina HiSeq 1500. TCRdb ran its own pipeline on the public reads, namely fastp trimming at Q25 and MiXCR clone calling, and kept in-frame beta chains. Duplicate CDR3 protein sequences are folded into a single record with the most common DNA and genes. The sample table holds 62,000 or so distinct CDR3 sequences, of which around 20% were seen once. The ten largest clones capture 65% to 75% of the sample. The intended sense of this specimen's treatment or condition label: in vitro stimulation with specific CMV peptide epitopes to enrich CMV-specific T cells. The sequencing used CD8+ T cells from cultured PBMCs, collected from culture after CMV antigen stimulation. These receptors all stem from a human donor in good health (CMV status not recorded). Some clones in this sample may be carry-over from other donors' samples.

This clonotype has only a few counts. As DNA, the CDR3 is TGTGCCAGCAGCTTAAACAGCTATAGCAATCAGCCCCAGCATTTT. Translation gives CASSLNSYSNQPQHF. The genes are TRBV7-8 and TRBJ1-5; D uncertain. CDR1 is SGHVS and CDR2 is FQNEAQ in the germline V gene. V lost 2 bases to trimming and J lost 0 bases, with 8 bases between them. The CDR3 length is 15 residues.

The chain links TRBV6-2 or TRBV6-3 to TRBJ1-5; 7 bases match TRBD1. Per the germline V gene, CDR1 is MNHEY and CDR2 is SVGEGT. This CDR3 comprises 14 residues. The V segment lost 0 bases and the J segment 5 bases; nucleotides outside the gene matches: 1. The CDR3 sequence is CASSYSQGHQPQHF. CDR3 nucleotide sequence: TGTGCCAGCAGTTACTCACAGGGGCATCAGCCCCAGCATTTT.

The V gene is TRBV6-2 or TRBV6-3, the J gene TRBJ1-5, with unresolved D. The length of the CDR3 is 15 residues. The V gene lost 6 bases and the J gene lost 4 bases, with 16 bases spanning the gap. The germline V gene encodes CDR1 MNHEY and CDR2 SVGEGT. The CDR3 nucleotides read TGTGCCAGCAGCCATAGTCAGAGAGGGAATCAGCCCCAGCATTTT. It yields the protein CASSHSQRGNQPQHF.

Only a few counts were recorded for this clonotype. This chain connects TRBV5-4 to TRBJ1-2, with 7 bases that match TRBD1. V dropped 4 bases and J dropped 0; count of bases not matched to a gene: 12. This CDR3 spans 17 amino acids. Germline assignment: CDR1 SGHNT and CDR2 YYREEE (reference sequence). The CDR3 loop is CASSPTNGQAANYGYTF. CDR3 nucleotide sequence: TGTGCCAGCAGCCCTACGAACGGACAGGCGGCTAACTATGGCTACACCTTC.

This chain connects TRBV4-3 to TRBJ2-7, with 11 bases aligning to TRBD2. This CDR3 contains 17 residues. Germline CDR1 reads LGHNA; CDR2 reads YSLEER. Trimming removed 0 bases from V and 0 bases from J; junction bases left unmatched: 4. CDR3 bases: TGCGCCAGCAGCCAAGAGGCTAGCGGGGGGAGCTCCTACGAGCAGTACTTC. Amino acids: CASSQEASGGSSYEQYF.

The chain employs TRBV6-5 and TRBJ2-7, with 9 nucleotides matching TRBD1. This CDR3 has 14 residues. The germline gives CDR1 MNHEY, CDR2 SVGAGI. Unmatched junction bases numbered 2, after V lost 2 bases and J lost 3 bases. CDR3 in amino acids: CASSYGQGSYEQYF. CDR3 bases: TGTGCCAGCAGTTACGGACAGGGGAGCTACGAGCAGTACTTC.

This clonotype appeared a few times. The chain carries TRBV7-8 and TRBJ1-1; possibly TRBD1 for D (5 bases). The CDR3 has 16 residues. Germline-derived CDR1 and CDR2 are SGHVS and FQNEAQ. Trimming pared 4 bases from V and 3 bases from J, leaving 18 bases between. CDR3 amino acids: CASSSRLDGTDTEAFF. In nucleotides, the CDR3 is TGTGCCAGCAGCTCCCGTTTAGACGGGACTGACACTGAAGCTTTCTTT.

This clonotype was found a few times. This sequence joins TRBV6-5 and TRBJ1-2, with TRBD1 matching 7 bases. The CDR3 sequence is 13 residues long. Germline V gene lookup returns CDR1 MNHEY and CDR2 SVGAGI. With V trimmed by 4 bases and J by 6 bases, 5 bases remained unmatched. CDR3: CASSSTGEDGYTF. The DNA of the CDR3 is TGTGCCAGCAGTTCTACAGGGGAGGATGGCTACACCTTC.

The V gene is TRBV4-1, the J gene TRBJ1-1; possibly TRBD1 for D (5 bases). CDR1 and CDR2 (germline): MGHRA, YSYEKL. Trimming took off 4 bases at V and 1 base at J, with 10 bases between the two ends. The CDR3 covers 14 residues. Here the CDR3 DNA reads TGCGCCAGCAGCCTCATCGGGGGGAACACTGAAGCTTTCTTT. This gives the protein CASSLIGGNTEAFF.

This clonotype was detected ten times or more. The chain has TRBV7-6 and TRBJ1-1; D unresolved. This CDR3 region has 16 residues. Germline loops: CDR1 SGHVS, CDR2 FNYEAQ. The V end was cut by 0 bases, the J end by 1 base, with 12 bases between. The CDR3 DNA reads as TGTGCCAGCAGCTTAGCAATAGGACGGCCGAACACTGAAGCTTTCTTT. It codes for CASSLAIGRPNTEAFF.

This clonotype was recorded a few times. The V gene is TRBV7-8, the J gene TRBJ2-1; a weak D match, TRBD1 (6 bases). The ends were cut back, 7 bases at V and 0 bases at J, with 16 bases in the middle. This CDR3 comprises 16 residues. Germline V lookup: CDR1 SGHVS, CDR2 FQNEAQ. The CDR3 here is CASTPSGTYSYNEQFF. The CDR3, as DNA: TGTGCCAGCACCCCCTCCGGGACATACTCCTACAATGAGCAGTTCTTC.

The chain joins TRBV7-2 to TRBJ1-2; 7 nucleotides align to TRBD1. The J segment lost 4 bases and the V segment lost 7 bases, leaving 6 bases of the junction unmatched. The CDR3 extends over 13 amino acids. Per germline, CDR1 SGHTA and CDR2 FQGNSA. In DNA, the CDR3 is TGTGCCAGCACCACGGGGACAGTCTATGGCTACACCTTC. It translates to CASTTGTVYGYTF.

This clonotype has a handful of counts. The gene calls are TRBV7-8 and TRBJ2-7; possible D gene TRBD1, 6 bases. From germline, CDR1 is SGHVS and CDR2 FQNEAQ. Trimming pared 1 base from V and 3 bases from J, leaving 10 bases between. The CDR3 covers 14 residues. In DNA, the CDR3 is TGTGCCAGCAGCTTAGGGCGCAGGGGCTACGAGCAGTACTTC. Amino acid sequence: CASSLGRRGYEQYF.

V is TRBV27 and J is TRBJ1-2, with TRBD1 as a possible D gene (5 bases). Germline loops: CDR1 MNHEY, CDR2 SMNVEV (reference sequence). V gave up 2 bases and J gave up 4 bases, with 17 bases separating them. CDR3 length equals 16 residues. This chain's CDR3 is CASSLRREGRSYGYTF. In DNA, the CDR3 is TGTGCCAGCAGTTTAAGAAGAGAGGGACGGAGCTATGGCTACACCTTC.

The V call is TRBV7-9, the J call TRBJ1-1; the match to TRBD1 covers 9 bases. The CDR3 is 15 amino acids. Germline trimming cut 5 bases from V and 3 bases from J; bases unmatched to any gene: 7. Per germline, CDR1 SEHNR and CDR2 FQNEAQ (reference sequence). CDR3 nucleotides: TGTGCCAGCAGCATCATTGGACAGGGGCACACTGAAGCTTTCTTT. This translates into CASSIIGQGHTEAFF.